The rows below give T cell receptor beta chains drawn from one sample of a study of shared clonotypes between healthy human individuals. Assay used: immunoSEQ multiplex PCR; TCRdb lists only in-frame clones, some missing. The sample contains more than 600,000 clones, around 92% of which appear only once. Sequencing input: naive CD8+ T cells sorted from blood. All receptors derive from a man aged 25 to 45 in good health. The CDR3 runs from the conserved cysteine through the conserved F or W.

v_call,j_call,cdr3_aa
TRBV7-6,TRBJ2-7,CASSLEASGAYEQYF
TRBV12-5,TRBJ2-5,CASGFLSGRSRQTQYF
TRBV27,TRBJ2-5,CASSFLTGGDTGETQYF
TRBV7-6,TRBJ2-5,CASSLAPPGTSWETQYF
TRBV14,TRBJ1-1,CASSQRSSTEAFF
TRBV7-9,TRBJ2-7,CASSFYGGSGVSYEQYF
TRBV7-3,TRBJ2-1,CASSLTGTGGVYNEQFF
TRBV9,TRBJ2-7,CASSAGSYEQYF
TRBV29-1,TRBJ2-1,CSVDLYEQFF
TRBV7-8,TRBJ1-5,CASSLAGRGGNQPQHF
TRBV11-2,TRBJ1-1,CASSSSGNTEAFF
TRBV7-9,TRBJ1-3,CASSHGQGTRNTIYF
TRBV9,TRBJ1-1,CASSVGVMGTEAFF
TRBV27,TRBJ2-7,CASIPPGAVYEQYF
TRBV27,TRBJ2-7,CASSPRGGYEQYF
TRBV7-9,TRBJ2-7,CASSPLRFPYEQYF
TRBV5-5,TRBJ2-7,CASSPRPGGYEQYF
TRBV25-1,TRBJ2-2,CASSFYREDTGELFF
TRBV27,TRBJ2-1,CASSPLDPAGEGNEQFF
TRBV27,TRBJ2-3,CASSLEAGVLGTDTQYF
TRBV16,TRBJ2-2,CASSQSLQGLNTGELFF
TRBV5-5,TRBJ2-7,CASSLLGGRPSYEQYF
TRBV9,TRBJ2-1,CASSVAQGSGSSYNEQFF
TRBV19,TRBJ2-2,CASSPQGDSAGELFF
TRBV19,TRBJ2-3,CASRDRAVDTQYF
TRBV4-1,TRBJ1-5,CASSLGNSNQPQHF
TRBV4-2,TRBJ2-2,CATRSGGTGELFF
TRBV27,TRBJ2-5,CASSPLLGETQYF
TRBV4-1,TRBJ2-1,CASSQESTGAYNEQFF
TRBV7-9,TRBJ2-2,CASSQSWDRMNTGELFF
TRBV5-1,TRBJ2-1,CASSLTLAGVLNEQFF
TRBV5-6,TRBJ2-7,CASSLAFSSYEQYF
TRBV5-6,TRBJ1-1,CASSLGRNTEAFF
TRBV2,TRBJ2-5,CASSDRKETQYF
TRBV7-9,TRBJ2-7,CASSPRVPSGGQDEQYF
TRBV7-2,TRBJ1-4,CASSLAVGRRREKLFF
TRBV18,TRBJ2-3,CASSPDRDYALVPDTQYF
TRBV27,TRBJ1-5,CASGGEEPQHF
TRBV27,TRBJ2-1,CASSLAASYNEQFF